These T cell receptor beta chains were read from a single sample in a study of vaccination effects on CD4 cells after COVID-19. No antigens are known for them. Profiled with immunoSEQ multiplex PCR; TCRdb holds only in-frame clones, not every one. Counted here are around 50,000 clones, about 70% occurring once; the ten biggest clones make up 5.4%. Sample: CD4+ T cells from PBMCs cultured without peptide, taken after COVID-19 vaccination. The receptors stem from a human donor who had a prior SARS-CoV-2 infection. Each CDR3 is given with its conserved first and last residue. Each record gives: CDR3 length, D gene, clone size, V gene, J gene, CDR3 DNA, CDR3 protein. The D gene is left open where the match is weak. The size of a clone is reported for some rows only, either as once, few or many, or as a class for expanded clones.

>16|TRBD2|NA|TRBV7-9|TRBJ2-7
TGTGCCAGCAGCTTATCTGGGACTAGTTACGACTACGAGCAGTACTTC
CASSLSGTSYDYEQYF
>16|TRBD2|NA|TRBV11-3|TRBJ2-1
TGTGCCAGCAGCTTACGTGGGACTAGCACTTACAATGAGCAGTTCTTC
CASSLRGTSTYNEQFF
>13|TRBD1|NA|TRBV6-5|TRBJ1-4
TGTGCCAGCAAGGAGGGGGCGAGAGAAAAACTGTTTTTT
CASKEGAREKLFF
>16|TRBD2|NA|TRBV6-4|TRBJ2-3
TGTGCCAGCGAATCCCCGGGACTAGCGCTCACAGATACGCAGTATTTT
CASESPGLALTDTQYF
>17|TRBD2|few|TRBV4-3|TRBJ2-1
TGCGCCAGCAGCCCGTACAAAAATAGCGGGAGGGGCAATGAGCAGTTCTTC
CASSPYKNSGRGNEQFF
>14|NA|NA|TRBV5-4|TRBJ1-3
TGTGCCAGCAGCCCGGGACACTCTGGAAACACCATATATTTT
CASSPGHSGNTIYF
>17|NA|NA|TRBV6-1|TRBJ1-5
TGTGCCAGCAGTGGTTTTGGGGCCGGTTATAGCAATCAGCCCCAGCATTTT
CASSGFGAGYSNQPQHF
>13|NA|few|TRBV9|TRBJ1-1
TGTGCCAGCGAACCAACACTCAAGGCTGAAGCTTTCTTT
CASEPTLKAEAFF
>15|NA|NA|TRBV6-5|TRBJ2-7
TGTGCCAGCAGTTACTCTGGGGCAGGCTACTACGAGCAGTACTTC
CASSYSGAGYYEQYF
>14|NA|NA|TRBV21-1|TRBJ2-1
TGTGCCAGCAGGCTTGGGGGCGAGGACAATGAGCAGTTCTTC
CASRLGGEDNEQFF
>16|NA|NA|TRBV11-3|TRBJ2-1
TGTGCCAGCAGCTTAAGGGGGGGGGCCTCCTACAATGAGCAGTTCTTC
CASSLRGGASYNEQFF
>19|TRBD1|NA|TRBV4-1|TRBJ1-4
TGCGCCAGCAGCCAAGCGTTCAGGGGGCATTTTCCCTATAATGAAAAACTGTTTTTT
CASSQAFRGHFPYNEKLFF
>16|TRBD2|few|TRBV4-2|TRBJ2-3
TGTGCCAGCAGCCTCAACAGCGGGGCGAGCACAGATACGCAGTATTTT
CASSLNSGASTDTQYF
>15|NA|NA|TRBV18|TRBJ1-5
TGTGCCAGCTCACAAGAACCCTATAGCAATCAGCCCCAGCATTTT
CASSQEPYSNQPQHF
>19|NA|NA|TRBV11-3|TRBJ1-1
TGTGCCAGCAGCTTAGACGGTCGGCAGGTACCCAACCCCTCGGCTGAAGCTTTCTTT
CASSLDGRQVPNPSAEAFF
>15|NA|NA|TRBV9|TRBJ1-4
TGTGCCAGCAGCGTAGAGGGACGGTCTAATGAAAAACTGTTTTTT
CASSVEGRSNEKLFF
>18|TRBD2|NA|TRBV5-1|TRBJ2-7
TGCGCCAGCAGCTTGTTTGCTAGCGGGGGACTCAGACCCTACGAGCAGTACTTC
CASSLFASGGLRPYEQYF
>14|NA|NA|TRBV5-1|TRBJ2-3
TGCGCCAGCAGGAGGCTCCCCGGAATAGATACGCAGTATTTT
CASRRLPGIDTQYF
>17|NA|few|TRBV3-1/TRBV3-2|TRBJ1-1
TGTGCCAGCAGCCTAACTGTTGGGGGACGAGAGGTTACTGAAGCTTTCTTT
CASSLTVGGREVTEAFF
>15|NA|NA|TRBV4-3|TRBJ1-6
TGCGCCAGCAGCCAAGATGCTGTGTATAATTCACCCCTCCACTTT
CASSQDAVYNSPLHF
>13|NA|NA|TRBV3-1/TRBV3-2|TRBJ1-2
TGTGCCACCCAGACGGAAGGACGTCATGGCTACACCTTC
CATQTEGRHGYTF
>14|NA|once|TRBV11-2|TRBJ2-7
TGTGCCAGCTCACGGAATATGGGACTGTACGAGCAGTACTTC
CASSRNMGLYEQYF
>15|TRBD2|NA|TRBV6-2/TRBV6-3|TRBJ2-2
TGTGCCAGCAGTTGGGGGGGAGCAAACACCGGGGAGCTGTTTTTT
CASSWGGANTGELFF
>13|NA|NA|TRBV2|TRBJ2-1
TGTGCCAGCAGTGGGACCGATGGGGGTGAGCAGTTCTTC
CASSGTDGGEQFF
>14|NA|NA|TRBV30|TRBJ1-1
TGTGCCTGGAAAAAAATCCGCGTGGGCACTGAAGCTTTCTTT
CAWKKIRVGTEAFF
>15|TRBD2|NA|TRBV19|TRBJ2-2
TGTGCCAGTAGTGCTCTGACTAGCGGGAGGGGGGAGCTGTTTTTT
CASSALTSGRGELFF
>13|NA|few|TRBV7-9|TRBJ2-7
TGTGCCAGCAGCTTAGAGAGCTCCTACGAGCAGTACTTC
CASSLESSYEQYF
>14|TRBD1|NA|TRBV23-1|TRBJ2-3
TGCGCCAGCAACGAGACAGGGCTTGTAGATACGCAGTATTTT
CASNETGLVDTQYF
>15|NA|NA|TRBV5-1|TRBJ1-1
TGCGCCAGCAGCTTGGAAGGCAGTTTGAACACTGAAGCTTTCTTT
CASSLEGSLNTEAFF
>15|NA|NA|TRBV19|TRBJ2-2
TGTGCCAGTAGGGACTATACCAGGGGCACCGGGGAGCTGTTTTTT
CASRDYTRGTGELFF
>15|NA|NA|TRBV4-2|TRBJ1-4
TGTGCCAGCAGCCAAGAAGGCAGGGATGGAGAAAAACTGTTTTTT
CASSQEGRDGEKLFF
>13|TRBD1|few|TRBV11-2|TRBJ1-5
TGTGCCAGCAGCGTCGACAGGGAACAGCCCCAGCATTTT
CASSVDREQPQHF
>13|NA|few|TRBV4-2|TRBJ1-1
TGTGCCAGCAGCCAAGGGGGGAACACTGAAGCTTTCTTT
CASSQGGNTEAFF